The 24 T cell receptor beta chains presented below share a single source sample, sequenced in a study of CD8 T cells in ankylosing spondylitis. TCRdb reprocessed the 5' RACE reads with MiXCR, giving one entry per CDR3 protein. Of about 160,000 distinct CDR3 sequences detected, around two fifths appear once; the ten largest clones hold 13% to 15%. The source material was synovial fluid, either unsorted or a sorted T cell fraction (not recorded which). The receptors were gathered from a male donor with ankylosing spondylitis.

By its share, this clonotype is medium-sized. The CDR3 nucleotides read TGCGCCAGCAGCCCTAGGGGGAGGGCCCTCTCCTACGAGCAGTACTTC. It translates to CASSPRGRALSYEQYF. V gene TRBV5-1 combines with J gene TRBJ2-7; possible D gene TRBD2, 7 bases. This CDR3 has 16 amino acids. Germline V gives CDR1 SGHRS, CDR2 YFSETQ. V dropped 4 bases and J dropped 0 bases, with 17 bases sitting between them.

The chain combines TRBV4-3 with TRBJ2-4; D might be TRBD1 or TRBD2, each matching 6 bases. The CDR3 consists of 18 residues. V lost 1 base, J lost 4 bases, and 20 bases lay in between. Germline V gene data show CDR1 as LGHNA and CDR2 as YSLEER. The CDR3 bases are TGCGCCAGCAGCCAAGCTATTTCCCTCAGGGGAGGTAAAAACATTCAGTACTTC. Translation gives CASSQAISLRGGKNIQYF.

This clonotype was recorded once. The chain employs TRBV27 and TRBJ2-1; D perhaps matches TRBD1 (5 bases). Trimming took off 4 bases at V and 7 bases at J, with 11 bases between the two ends. The germline V gene has CDR1 MNHEY and CDR2 SMNVEV (reference sequence). This CDR3 has 13 amino acids. In nucleotides, the CDR3 is TGTGCCAGCAGTTCCCTTCAGGGAAATGAGCAGTTCTTC. Translation: CASSSLQGNEQFF.

This clonotype was found many times. This chain connects TRBV10-3 to TRBJ2-3; 11 nucleotides line up with TRBD2. V lost 0 bases and J lost 3; bases outside the gene matches: 2. The germline gives CDR1 ENHRY, CDR2 SYGVKD. This CDR3 has 16 residues. CDR3 sequence: CAISESLAGGTDTQYF. CDR3 nucleotide sequence: TGTGCCATCAGTGAGTCGCTAGCGGGAGGAACAGATACGCAGTATTTT.

This clonotype was found once. The J gene is TRBJ1-2, the V gene TRBV12-3 or TRBV12-4, with no clear D. V lost 1 base and J lost 8, with 5 bases in between. The CDR3 covers 11 residues. The CDR3 sequence is CASSLGAGYTF. The CDR3 DNA reads TGTGCCAGCAGTTTAGGCGCGGGCTACACCTTC.

This clonotype was seen a few times. The rearrangement uses TRBV11-2 and TRBJ2-7; D tentatively fits TRBD1 or TRBD2 (5 bases each). Trimming shortened V by 0 bases and J by 2 bases, and 11 bases separated the two germline ends. The CDR3 extends over 15 amino acids. The V gene's germline CDR1 is SGHAT and CDR2 FQNNGV. The CDR3 nucleotides read TGTGCCAGCAGCTTAGAGGGGGTTACGGCCTACGAGCAGTACTTC. Its translation is CASSLEGVTAYEQYF.

The gene calls are TRBV5-6 and TRBJ2-5, with 9 bases lining up with TRBD2. V trimming: 4 bases; J trimming: 10 bases; junction bases outside the gene matches: 14. The germline gives CDR1 SGHDT, CDR2 YYEEEE. The length of the CDR3 is 15 residues. CDR3 DNA sequence: TGTGCCAGCAGCAAGGGACTAGCCTTTTATCGTGGCCAGTACTTC. Translated: CASSKGLAFYRGQYF.

The chain has TRBV5-1 and TRBJ2-1, with a tentative D call TRBD1 (6 bases). CDR3 length equals 14 residues. The germline gives CDR1 SGHRS, CDR2 YFSETQ. V was pared by 2 bases and J by 2 bases, with 8 bases between. CDR3 residues: CASSLQGPYNEQFF. CDR3 nucleotide sequence: TGCGCCAGCAGCTTACAGGGTCCCTACAATGAGCAGTTCTTC.

The chain uses TRBV5-6 and TRBJ1-5, with D unresolved. The CDR3 runs to 18 residues. With 1 base removed from V and 1 base from J, the gap between germline ends came to 18 bases. Germline CDR1 SGHDT, CDR2 YYEEEE. Here the CDR3 reads CASSLSLRRGESNQPQHF. CDR3 nucleotides: TGTGCCAGCAGCTTGTCCCTGCGTCGGGGTGAGAGCAATCAGCCCCAGCATTTT.

This clonotype was observed once. The chain combines TRBV4-3 with TRBJ2-7; 9 bases match TRBD2. Looked up from germline, CDR1 is LGHNA and CDR2 is YSLEER. V shed 0 bases and J 2 bases; nucleotides not matched to a gene: 8. CDR3 length: 17 residues. DNA for the CDR3: TGCGCCAGCAGCCAAGATACGGGGCGGGAGGGCCCCTACGAGCAGTACTTC. Amino acid sequence: CASSQDTGREGPYEQYF.

The rearrangement links TRBV9 to TRBJ1-2; D is perhaps TRBD1 (6 bases). Germline V gene data show CDR1 as SGDLS and CDR2 as YYNGEE. Trimming took 2 bases from V and 10 from J, leaving 15 bases between them. This CDR3 region has 13 residues. CDR3 DNA: TGTGCCAGCAGCGTCGGGCAGGGGCAAGTCTACACCTTC. This encodes CASSVGQGQVYTF.

This rearrangement joins TRBV20-1 to TRBJ2-1, with D possibly TRBD1 on 6 matching bases. This CDR3 is built from 11 residues. CDR1 and CDR2 from the germline V gene are DFQATT and SNEGSKA (reference sequence). With 5 bases removed from V and 12 bases from J, the gap between germline ends came to 14 bases. The CDR3, as DNA: TGCAGTGCTGCCAGGGGTTTCCGGCAGTTCTTC. Protein product: CSAARGFRQFF.

The rearrangement links TRBV5-1 to TRBJ2-1; 10 positions match TRBD2. This CDR3 has 15 residues. After removal of 6 bases from V and 6 bases from J, the junction contained 9 bases not matched to a gene. In germline, CDR1 is SGHRS, CDR2 YFSETQ. CDR3 DNA: TGCGCCAGCAACAACCAGCGGGAGGGATCCAATGAGCAGTTCTTC. This translates into CASNNQREGSNEQFF.

The chain uses TRBV15 and TRBJ1-4, with TRBD1 matching 8 bases. Per the germline V gene, CDR1 is LNHNV and CDR2 is YYDKDF (reference sequence). Germline trimming cut 5 bases from V and 8 bases from J; bases unmatched to any gene: 10. The CDR3 extends over 15 amino acids. CDR3 DNA sequence: TGTGCCACCAGCGGGACGACAGGGGATTGGGAAAAACTGTTTTTT. It codes for CATSGTTGDWEKLFF.

J is TRBJ2-1 and V is TRBV6-1, with TRBD1 matching over 9 bases. The CDR3 loop spans 14 amino acids. CDR1 MNHNS and CDR2 SASEGT come from the germline V gene. With 6 bases clipped from V and 8 bases from J, the junction kept 8 bases outside the gene matches. CDR3 protein: CASRIGTGTHEQFF. DNA of the CDR3: TGTGCCAGCAGAATCGGGACAGGGACTCATGAGCAGTTCTTC.

The CDR3 spells CASGLDYNEQFF. The CDR3 DNA reads as TGTGCTAGTGGTTTGGATTACAATGAGCAGTTCTTC. The chain carries TRBV12-5 and TRBJ2-1; D uncertain. V lost 1 base and J 4 bases, leaving 2 bases between the germline ends. Per the germline V gene, CDR1 is LGHNT and CDR2 is FRNRAP. This CDR3 contains 12 residues.

The rearrangement links TRBV4-1 to TRBJ1-1; tentatively, D is TRBD1 (6 bases). V was trimmed by 0 bases and J by 0 bases, leaving 17 bases between them. The germline gives CDR1 MGHRA, CDR2 YSYEKL. The CDR3 loop spans 18 amino acids. As DNA, the CDR3 is TGCGCCAGCAGCCAAGAAGTTAACAGGGCCCTGCTGAACACTGAAGCTTTCTTT. Translation gives CASSQEVNRALLNTEAFF.

A few counts support this clonotype. Written as DNA, the CDR3 is TGCAGTGCTAGAGATCTGGGGCGGGAGTTGGGGGACTCCTACAATGAGCAGTTCTTC. It yields the protein CSARDLGRELGDSYNEQFF. J is TRBJ2-1 and V is TRBV20-1; the match to TRBD2 covers 7 bases. The CDR3 length is 19 residues. From germline, CDR1 is DFQATT and CDR2 SNEGSKA (reference sequence). The V and J ends lost 0 bases and 0 bases, in that order; junction bases with no gene match: 14.

This clonotype came up a few times. This chain uses TRBV7-6 with TRBJ2-3, with 7 bases matching TRBD2. V lost 1 base, J lost 1 base, and 5 bases stayed unmatched. This CDR3 spans 16 amino acids. The V gene's germline CDR1 is SGHVS and CDR2 FNYEAQ. In DNA, the CDR3 is TGTGCCAGCAGCTTAGGGGCTAGCGGACGCACAGATACGCAGTATTTT. It is translated as CASSLGASGRTDTQYF.

The chain carries TRBV29-1 and TRBJ2-5; D uncertain. Trimming removed 4 bases at V and 5 bases at J, with 11 bases between. CDR1 SQVTM and CDR2 ANQGSEA come from the germline V gene. This CDR3 is built from 12 residues. In DNA form, the CDR3 reads TGCAGCGTTGTAACGTGTCTGGAGACCCAGTACTTC. Translating it yields CSVVTCLETQYF.

A few counts support this clonotype. The chain uses TRBV10-3 and TRBJ2-7, with D perhaps being TRBD1 or TRBD2 (5 bases each). V was pared by 0 bases and J by 0 bases, with 12 bases between. The CDR3 length is 16 residues. Germline V gives CDR1 ENHRY, CDR2 SYGVKD. CDR3 protein: CAISESGTPHSYEQYF. Written as DNA, the CDR3 is TGTGCCATCAGTGAGTCCGGGACGCCTCACTCCTACGAGCAGTACTTC.

This chain links TRBV7-9 with TRBJ2-7; no firm D call. Germline values: CDR1 SEHNR, CDR2 FQNEAQ (reference sequence). Trimming stripped 5 bases from V and 5 bases from J, with 16 bases between. CDR3 length: 14 residues. Here the CDR3 DNA reads TGTGCCAGCAGCACGACGTTGGATTTCGACGAGCAGTACTTC. It translates to CASSTTLDFDEQYF. Combining the CDR3 with reference TRBV7-9 and TRBJ2-7 gives the whole variable domain DTGVSQNPRHKITKRGQNVTFRCDPISEHNRLYWYRQTLGQGPEFLTYFQNEAQLEKSRLLSDRFSAERPKGSFSTLEIQRTEQGDSAMYLCASSTTLDFDEQYFGPGTRLTVT.

This chain links TRBV29-1 with TRBJ2-7, with 12 positions matching TRBD1. Trimming cost V 3 bases and J 6 bases; bases outside gene matches: 9. This CDR3 has 15 amino acids. Germline values: CDR1 SQVTM, CDR2 ANQGSEA. The chain's CDR3 is CSVEPPGQGASEQYF. For the CDR3, the DNA is TGCAGCGTTGAGCCCCCGGGACAGGGGGCCTCCGAGCAGTACTTC.

This clonotype has only a few counts. The chain carries TRBV25-1 and TRBJ1-2, with D possibly matching TRBD1 (5 bases). V gave up 1 base and J gave up 4 bases, with 16 bases separating them. In germline, CDR1 is MGHDK, CDR2 SYGVNS. The CDR3 sequence is 16 residues long. Here the CDR3 DNA reads TGTGCCAGCAGTGAATGGGAGGGGAGATCCATCTATGGCTACACCTTC. Protein sequence: CASSEWEGRSIYGYTF.